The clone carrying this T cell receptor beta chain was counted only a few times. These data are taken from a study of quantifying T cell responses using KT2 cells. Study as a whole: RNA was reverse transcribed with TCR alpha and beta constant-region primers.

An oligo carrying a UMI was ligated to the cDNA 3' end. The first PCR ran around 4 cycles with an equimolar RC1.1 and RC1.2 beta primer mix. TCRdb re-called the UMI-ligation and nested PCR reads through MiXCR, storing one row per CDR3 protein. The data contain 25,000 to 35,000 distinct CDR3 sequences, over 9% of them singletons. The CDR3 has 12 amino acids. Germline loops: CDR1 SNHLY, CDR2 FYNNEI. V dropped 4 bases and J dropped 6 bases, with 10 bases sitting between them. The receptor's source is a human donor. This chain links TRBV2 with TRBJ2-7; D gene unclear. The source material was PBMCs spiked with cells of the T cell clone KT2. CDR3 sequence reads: CASSVEALEQYF. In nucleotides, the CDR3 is TGTGCCAGCAGTGTCGAGGCCCTCGAGCAGTACTTC.